This T cell receptor (beta chain) was captured in a study of T cells in Graves' hyperthyroidism and ophthalmopathy. Using RNA transcripts as the source, TCR beta CDR3 regions were amplified. Primed by the HTBI set, a first-round RT-PCR was run on the TCR CDR3. TCRdb redid the calling of the multiplex PCR reads with MiXCR, one entry per CDR3 protein. The sample has approximately 600,000 distinct CDR3 sequences, less than 25% seen once. V shed 10 bases and J shed 1 base, with 11 bases lying between them. The germline V gene has CDR1 MGHDK and CDR2 SYGVNS. The CDR3 contains 12 residues. The V gene is TRBV25-1, the J gene TRBJ2-7; tentatively, D is TRBD1 (6 bases). Specimen: blood. The sequence came from a man aged 30 to 39 with Graves' ophthalmopathy. The CDR3 nucleotides read TGTGCCAACACGGACAGATCCTACGAGCAGTACTTC. Its translation: CANTDRSYEQYF.